The 27 T cell receptor beta chains presented below share a single source sample, sequenced in a study of cytomegalovirus exposure and HLA in healthy donors. PCR used 60 Vbeta primers and 13 Jbeta primers. This table comes from immunoSEQ multiplex PCR, and its TCRdb copy is limited to in-frame clones, with some not included. In the table there are around 130,000 clones, approximately 78% of which are singletons. Sample: PBMCs. The receptors were sampled from a woman between 40 and 55 years old in good health and CMV-seropositive.

The gene calls are TRBV18 and TRBJ2-7; D is possibly TRBD2 (5 bases). CDR3 length: 14 amino acids. V lost 4 bases and J lost 8, with 18 bases in between. Per the germline V gene, CDR1 is KGHSH and CDR2 is LQKENI. The CDR3 nucleotides read TGTGCCAGCTCACGAGGCCGGGAAGGGTTTCAGCAGTACTTC. Its translation: CASSRGREGFQQYF.

The gene calls are TRBV7-9 and TRBJ2-7; 9 nucleotides line up with TRBD1. Germline trimming cut 4 bases from V and 5 bases from J; bases unmatched to any gene: 6. This CDR3 region has 14 residues. Germline values: CDR1 SEHNR, CDR2 FQNEAQ (reference sequence). The CDR3 sequence is CASSSPGTGNEQYF. For the CDR3, the DNA is TGTGCCAGCAGCTCCCCCGGGACAGGGAACGAGCAGTACTTC. Based on the CDR3 plus reference TRBV7-9 and TRBJ2-7, the full variable domain is DTGVSQNPRHKITKRGQNVTFRCDPISEHNRLYWYRQTLGQGPEFLTYFQNEAQLEKSRLLSDRFSAERPKGSFSTLEIQRTEQGDSAMYLCASSSPGTGNEQYFGPGTRLTVT.

This clone has just a few counts. V is TRBV28 and J is TRBJ1-5; 7 bases are a match to TRBD1. From germline, CDR1 is MDHEN and CDR2 SYDVKM. This CDR3 region has 15 residues. V gave up 5 bases and J gave up 5 bases; unmatched junction bases: 9. CDR3 in amino acids: CASSPGTADYQPQHF. The CDR3 DNA is TGTGCCAGCAGTCCCGGGACAGCCGACTATCAGCCCCAGCATTTT.

V and J are TRBV27 and TRBJ2-3, with 8 nucleotides matching TRBD2. The CDR3 contains 16 residues. The trim removed 0 bases at V and 4 bases at J, leaving 6 bases unmatched. The V gene's germline CDR1 is MNHEY and CDR2 SMNVEV (reference sequence). Here the CDR3 reads CASSLSLREVPDTQYF. The DNA for the CDR3 is TGTGCCAGCAGTTTATCCCTGCGGGAGGTCCCAGATACGCAGTATTTT.

This chain links TRBV7-6 with TRBJ1-3, with unresolved D. Trimming shortened V by 4 bases and J by 0 bases, and 7 bases separated the two germline ends. Germline values: CDR1 SGHVS, CDR2 FNYEAQ. The CDR3 extends over 14 amino acids. DNA for the CDR3: TGTGCCAGCAGCTCCCCCATCTCTGGAAACACCATATATTTT. Its translation: CASSSPISGNTIYF.

J is TRBJ2-1 and V is TRBV5-4; D possibly corresponds to TRBD1 (6 bases). Trimming pared 1 base from V and 2 bases from J, leaving 7 bases between. The CDR3 runs to 14 residues. From germline, CDR1 is SGHNT and CDR2 YYREEE (reference sequence). The CDR3 DNA reads TGTGCCAGCAGCTTGCCAGGGGCCTACAATGAGCAGTTCTTC. It translates to CASSLPGAYNEQFF.

This clone has more than one count but fewer than ten. V usage is TRBV2 and J usage is TRBJ2-1, with 7 bases matching TRBD1. The germline CDR1 and CDR2 sequences are SNHLY and FYNNEI. There are 14 residues in the CDR3. The V and J ends lost 5 bases and 9 bases, in that order; junction bases with no gene match: 10. The CDR3 region has the DNA TGTGCCAGCAGTCGCCGACAGGGCCTGAGTGAGCAGTTCTTC. Residues: CASSRRQGLSEQFF.

In its sample, this clone was seen a few times. V and J are TRBV10-3 and TRBJ2-7; D not resolved. Germline CDR1 and CDR2: ENHRY and SYGVKD. V dropped 0 bases and J dropped 2 bases, with 11 bases sitting between them. This CDR3 has 15 amino acids. As DNA, the CDR3 is TGTGCCATCAGTGAGTCGGCAGGTATAACCTACGAGCAGTACTTC. Protein sequence: CAISESAGITYEQYF.

The V and J genes are TRBV6-1 and TRBJ1-2; maybe TRBD1 (5 bases). Looked up from germline, CDR1 is MNHNS and CDR2 is SASEGT. V was clipped by 4 bases and J by 1 base, with 13 bases between them. The CDR3 is 15 amino acids. CDR3 coding DNA: TGTGCCAGCAGTGGACAATCGACAGTTAACTATGGCTACACCTTC. It encodes CASSGQSTVNYGYTF.

The rearrangement joins TRBV19 to TRBJ2-7, with D maybe TRBD2 (5 bases). Germline CDR1 LNHDA, CDR2 SQIVND (reference sequence). The V end lost 0 bases, the J end lost 2 bases, and 8 bases lay between the germline ends. The CDR3 spans 14 residues. The CDR3 spells CASSIDPGTYEQYF. The CDR3 bases are TGTGCCAGTAGTATAGATCCCGGGACCTACGAGCAGTACTTC. Using reference TRBV19 and TRBJ2-7 for the parts outside the CDR3, the full variable domain is DGGITQSPKYLFRKEGQNVTLSCEQNLNHDAMYWYRQDPGQGLRLIYYSQIVNDFQKGDIAEGYSVSREKKESFPLTVTSAQKNPTAFYLCASSIDPGTYEQYFGPGTRLTVT.

This clone came up a few times. The J gene is TRBJ2-2, the V gene TRBV7-9; weak D call: TRBD1 (5 bases). CDR3 length: 17 residues. The germline V gene encodes CDR1 SEHNR and CDR2 FQNEAQ (reference sequence). V was pared by 1 base and J by 2 bases, with 14 bases between. CDR3 coding DNA: TGTGCCAGCAGCTTAGGCTCGACAGTACCAAACACCGGGGAGCTGTTTTTT. It is translated as CASSLGSTVPNTGELFF.

The genes are TRBV19 and TRBJ2-4; perhaps TRBD2 as D (5 bases). The CDR3 length is 15 residues. Trimming took off 10 bases at V and 6 bases at J, with 22 bases between the two ends. The germline gives CDR1 LNHDA, CDR2 SQIVND (reference sequence). The CDR3 DNA is TGTGCCACCAGACTTAGTTCCGGGAACGGAAACATTCAGTACTTC. As protein: CATRLSSGNGNIQYF. The variable domain in full, with the rest retrieved from reference TRBV19 and TRBJ2-4, is DGGITQSPKYLFRKEGQNVTLSCEQNLNHDAMYWYRQDPGQGLRLIYYSQIVNDFQKGDIAEGYSVSREKKESFPLTVTSAQKNPTAFYLCATRLSSGNGNIQYFGAGTRLSVL.

V and J are TRBV10-3 and TRBJ2-7; 11 bases are a match to TRBD1. The CDR3 extends over 14 amino acids. Germline V gene data show CDR1 as ENHRY and CDR2 as SYGVKD. V lost 7 bases, J lost 5 bases, and 7 bases stayed unmatched. CDR3 amino acids: CAITRTGGENEQYF. The DNA for the CDR3 is TGTGCCATCACCAGGACAGGGGGCGAGAACGAGCAGTACTTC.

The genes are TRBV28 and TRBJ2-1; 10 nucleotides agree with TRBD1. CDR3 length: 15 amino acids. Losses at the gene ends were 7 bases for V and 6 bases for J; bases not matched to a gene: 9. Germline V lookup: CDR1 MDHEN, CDR2 SYDVKM. As DNA, the CDR3 is TGTGCCAGCACCGGACAGGGGGGAAATGGCAATGAGCAGTTCTTC. This sequence encodes CASTGQGGNGNEQFF. Combining the CDR3 with reference TRBV28 and TRBJ2-1 gives the whole variable domain DVKVTQSSRYLVKRTGEKVFLECVQDMDHENMFWYRQDPGLGLRLIYFSYDVKMKEKGDIPEGYSVSREKKERFSLILESASTNQTSMYLCASTGQGGNGNEQFFGPGTRLTVL.

In DNA, the CDR3 is TGTGCCAGCAGCGTAGTTCAGGGGGCTTTGAACGGGGAGCTGTTTTTT. Amino acid sequence: CASSVVQGALNGELFF. The genes are TRBV9 and TRBJ2-2; TRBD1 matches 8 bases. Germline V lookup: CDR1 SGDLS, CDR2 YYNGEE. The V and J ends lost 0 bases and 7 bases, in that order; junction bases with no gene match: 8. This CDR3 contains 16 residues.

The chain uses TRBV19 and TRBJ2-5; D may be TRBD2 (6 bases). CDR1 is LNHDA and CDR2 is SQIVND in the germline V gene (reference sequence). V lost 3 bases to trimming and J lost 5 bases, with 13 bases between them. CDR3 length equals 14 residues. CDR3 DNA: TGTGCCAGTAGTATTACGGCTAGCGCGGAGACCCAGTACTTC. Residues: CASSITASAETQYF.

This clone appeared a single time. The rearrangement uses TRBV14 and TRBJ1-6; TRBD1 matches at 8 bases. Germline V CDR1 and CDR2: SGHDN, FVKESK. Trimming cost V 1 base and J 6 bases; bases outside gene matches: 2. This CDR3 contains 15 residues. The CDR3 here is CASSQGQGINSPLHF. CDR3 coding DNA: TGTGCCAGCAGCCAAGGACAGGGGATTAATTCACCCCTCCACTTT.

In this sample, this clone turned up a few times. The V gene is TRBV10-3, the J gene TRBJ2-3; 13 nucleotides align to TRBD2. V lost 6 bases and J lost 6; bases outside the gene matches: 6. The germline V gene encodes CDR1 ENHRY and CDR2 SYGVKD. CDR3 size: 15 residues. Here the CDR3 reads CAIRRTSGSADTQYF. The CDR3 nucleotides are TGTGCCATCAGAAGGACTAGCGGGAGTGCTGATACGCAGTATTTT.

This sequence joins TRBV5-5 and TRBJ2-7; 8 bases map to TRBD2. This CDR3 is 16 amino acids long. The J segment lost 0 bases and the V segment lost 0 bases, leaving 5 bases of the junction unmatched. Germline V lookup: CDR1 SGHKS, CDR2 YYEKEE (reference sequence). CDR3 sequence reads: CASSLASGPISYEQYF. The CDR3 region has the DNA TGTGCCAGCAGCTTGGCTAGCGGGCCAATCTCCTACGAGCAGTACTTC.

This chain links TRBV5-4 with TRBJ2-1; TRBD1 agrees at 8 bases. The V and J ends lost 4 bases and 6 bases, in that order; junction bases with no gene match: 12. Per germline, CDR1 SGHNT and CDR2 YYREEE (reference sequence). The CDR3 length is 16 residues. The CDR3 region has the DNA TGTGCCAGCAGCAAGATCCAGACAGGGGCGGGCAATGAGCAGTTCTTC. This sequence encodes CASSKIQTGAGNEQFF.

The chain uses TRBV28 and TRBJ1-2; D gene unclear. The CDR3 has 13 residues. Per germline, CDR1 MDHEN and CDR2 SYDVKM. With 5 bases removed from V and 0 bases from J, the gap between germline ends came to 7 bases. The DNA of the CDR3 is TGTGCCAGCAGTATACAGTCTAACTATGGCTACACCTTC. Its protein product is CASSIQSNYGYTF.

In this sample, this clone turned up a few times. The V call is TRBV5-5, the J call TRBJ1-5; possibly TRBD1 for D (6 bases). The V gene lost 6 bases and the J gene lost 0 bases, with 19 bases spanning the gap. This CDR3 comprises 17 residues. CDR1 SGHKS and CDR2 YYEKEE come from the germline V gene (reference sequence). For the CDR3, the DNA is TGTGCCAGCAACCACGGGACACCCTTGAGTAGCAATCAGCCCCAGCATTTT. Residues: CASNHGTPLSSNQPQHF.

The chain links TRBV9 to TRBJ2-3, with TRBD1 identical over 7 bases. Germline trimming cut 2 bases from V and 10 bases from J; bases unmatched to any gene: 7. This CDR3 is built from 13 residues. Germline-derived CDR1 and CDR2 are SGDLS and YYNGEE. The CDR3 DNA is TGTGCCAGCAGCGTCAGTACCGGGACAGCGCAGTATTTT. It yields the protein CASSVSTGTAQYF.

The rearrangement links TRBV5-1 to TRBJ2-5; D may be TRBD1 (5 bases). Trimming pared 6 bases from V and 2 bases from J, leaving 14 bases between. The germline V gene encodes CDR1 SGHRS and CDR2 YFSETQ. This CDR3 comprises 14 residues. The CDR3: CASTRYRLQETQYF. The CDR3 nucleotides are TGCGCCAGCACCCGGTACAGGCTACAAGAGACCCAGTACTTC.

CDR3: CASSPITGTSGSFYNEQFF. Here the CDR3 DNA reads TGCGCCAGCAGCCCAATAACCGGGACTAGCGGGAGCTTCTACAATGAGCAGTTCTTC. The chain combines TRBV5-1 with TRBJ2-1, with 14 bases identical to TRBD2. Germline V gene lookup returns CDR1 SGHRS and CDR2 YFSETQ. The CDR3 runs 19 residues. After removal of 4 bases from V and 3 bases from J, the junction contained 12 bases not matched to a gene.

The genes are TRBV4-2 and TRBJ1-6; D gene ambiguous. The length of the CDR3 is 15 residues. V was pared by 0 bases and J by 5 bases, with 8 bases between. Germline V gene lookup returns CDR1 LGHNA and CDR2 YNFKEQ. Here the CDR3 DNA reads TGTGCCAGCAGCCAAGATCCCGGGAATAATTCACCCCTCCACTTT. Translation gives CASSQDPGNNSPLHF.

The rearrangement joins TRBV5-6 to TRBJ1-1, with D perhaps TRBD1 (5 bases). Germline assignment: CDR1 SGHDT and CDR2 YYEEEE. V was shortened by 3 bases and J by 5 bases, with 14 bases between the two germline ends. CDR3 length: 14 residues. The CDR3 DNA is TGTGCCAGCAGCTCGGGGGACGGGGTAACTGAAGCTTTCTTT. Translation gives CASSSGDGVTEAFF. The entire variable domain, with the rest obtained from reference TRBV5-6 and TRBJ1-1, is as follows: DAGVTQSPTHLIKTRGQQVTLRCSPKSGHDTVSWYQQALGQGPQFIFQYYEEEERQRGNFPDRFSGHQFPNYSSELNVNALLLGDSALYLCASSSGDGVTEAFFGQGTRLTVV.